This TCR beta chain is from a study of control samples from healthy donors and cancer patients (TCRdb year 2020). The method behind the library was the immunoSEQ multiplex PCR assay. TCRdb took this table from immuneACCESS and kept in-frame rearrangements with V and J called. Such tables lack part of the clones; where checked against another copy, unresolved V genes explain under half of the gap, and the rest is unexplained. Here the sample has roughly 160,000 clones; nearly 96% occur a single time. The top ten constitute just over 1% of the sample. As for this clone: It lacks a known antigen. No base qualities exist here, and no much larger clone lies one base off it.

Sequences SGDLS (CDR1) and YYNGEE (CDR2) are obtained from the germline V gene. Trimming takes 3 bases from V and 10 bases from J, and the germline ends sit 11 bases apart. CDR3 length: 12 amino acids, cysteine to phenylalanine. Just the 36-base CDR3 DNA is kept, in frame starting at base 1. The V and J segments used are TRBV9 and TRBJ2-1, with a tentative D gene TRBD1 over 5 matching bases. Sequenced: blood. The receptor's source is a woman in her thirties in good health. CDR3 loop: CASSARVGEQFF. The DNA is as follows: TGTGCCAGCAGCGCCAGGGTTGGGGAGCAGTTCTTC.